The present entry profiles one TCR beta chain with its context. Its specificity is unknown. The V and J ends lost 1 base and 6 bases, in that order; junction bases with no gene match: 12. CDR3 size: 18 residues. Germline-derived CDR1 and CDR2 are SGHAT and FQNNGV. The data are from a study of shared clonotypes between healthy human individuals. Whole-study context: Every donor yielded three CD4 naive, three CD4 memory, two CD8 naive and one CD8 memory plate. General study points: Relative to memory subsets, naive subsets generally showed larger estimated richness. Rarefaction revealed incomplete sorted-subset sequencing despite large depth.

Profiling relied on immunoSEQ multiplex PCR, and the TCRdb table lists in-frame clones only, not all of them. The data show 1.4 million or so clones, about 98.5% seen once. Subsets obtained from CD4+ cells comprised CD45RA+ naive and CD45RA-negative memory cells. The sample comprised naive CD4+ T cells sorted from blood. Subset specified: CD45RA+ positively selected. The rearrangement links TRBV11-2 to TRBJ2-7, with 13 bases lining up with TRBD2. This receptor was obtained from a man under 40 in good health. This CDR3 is CASSLVGGKGLAGVEQYF. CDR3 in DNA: TGTGCCAGCAGCTTAGTGGGGGGGAAAGGACTAGCGGGAGTCGAGCAGTACTTC.